This TCR beta chain derives from a study of monozygotic twins with cystic fibrosis. About the study: Approximately 2.8 micrograms of fragmented DNA underwent roughly 16 PCR cycles for library preparation.

V gave up 4 bases and J gave up 1 base, with 16 bases separating them. Germline CDR1 reads SGHTA; CDR2 reads FQGNSA. This CDR3 comprises 16 residues. Produced via immunoSEQ multiplex PCR; TCRdb's table is partial and in-frame only. In the table there are about 9,600 clones, about 90% of which are singletons. The chain combines TRBV7-2 with TRBJ2-5; D is possibly TRBD1 (5 bases). The origin of this receptor is a boy aged 2 to 9 with cystic fibrosis. What was sequenced was blood. Written as DNA, the CDR3 is TGTGCCAGCAGCTCTGGGGCGCTAACCCCCCAAGAGACCCAGTACTTC. Translation gives CASSSGALTPQETQYF.